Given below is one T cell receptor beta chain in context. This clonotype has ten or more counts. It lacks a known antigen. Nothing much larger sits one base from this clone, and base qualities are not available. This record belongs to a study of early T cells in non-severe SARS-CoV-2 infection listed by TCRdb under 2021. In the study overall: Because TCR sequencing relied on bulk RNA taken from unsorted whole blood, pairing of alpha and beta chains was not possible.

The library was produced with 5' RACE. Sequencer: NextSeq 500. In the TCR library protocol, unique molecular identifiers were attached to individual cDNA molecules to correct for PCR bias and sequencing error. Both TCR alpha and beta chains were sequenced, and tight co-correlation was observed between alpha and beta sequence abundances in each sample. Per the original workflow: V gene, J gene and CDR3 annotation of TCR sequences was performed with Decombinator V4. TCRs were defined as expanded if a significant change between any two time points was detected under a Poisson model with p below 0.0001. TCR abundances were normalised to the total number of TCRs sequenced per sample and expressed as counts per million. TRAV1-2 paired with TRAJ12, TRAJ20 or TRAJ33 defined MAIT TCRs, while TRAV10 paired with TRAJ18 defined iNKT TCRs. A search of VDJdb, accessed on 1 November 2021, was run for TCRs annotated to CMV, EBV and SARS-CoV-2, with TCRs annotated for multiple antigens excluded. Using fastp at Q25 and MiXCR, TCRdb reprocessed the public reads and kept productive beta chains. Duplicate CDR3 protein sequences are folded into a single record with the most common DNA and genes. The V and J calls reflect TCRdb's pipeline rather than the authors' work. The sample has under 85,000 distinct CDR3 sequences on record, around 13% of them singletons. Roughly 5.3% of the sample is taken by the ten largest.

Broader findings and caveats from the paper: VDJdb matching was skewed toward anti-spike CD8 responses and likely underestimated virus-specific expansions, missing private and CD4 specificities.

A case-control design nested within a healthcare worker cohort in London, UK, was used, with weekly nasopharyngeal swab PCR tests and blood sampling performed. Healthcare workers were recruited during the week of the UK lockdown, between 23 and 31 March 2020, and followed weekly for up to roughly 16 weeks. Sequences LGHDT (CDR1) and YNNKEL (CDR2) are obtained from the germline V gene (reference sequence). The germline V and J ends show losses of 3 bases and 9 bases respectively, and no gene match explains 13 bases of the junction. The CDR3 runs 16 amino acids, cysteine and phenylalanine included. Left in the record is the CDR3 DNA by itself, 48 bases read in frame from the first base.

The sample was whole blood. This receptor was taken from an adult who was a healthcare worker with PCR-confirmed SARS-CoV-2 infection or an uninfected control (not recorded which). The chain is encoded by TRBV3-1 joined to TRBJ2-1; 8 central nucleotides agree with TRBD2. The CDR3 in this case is CASSHQRVAGNPEQFF. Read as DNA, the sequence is TGTGCCAGCAGCCACCAAAGGGTAGCGGGAAATCCTGAGCAGTTCTTC.